This record looks at one TCR beta chain sequence and its context. The data originate from a study of T cell changes during pregnancy in multiple sclerosis. The method was immunoSEQ multiplex PCR; TCRdb's version includes in-frame clones alone and lacks a portion of them. The data contain 40,000 to 50,000 clones, less than 95% of them singletons. This sample comprised CD4+ T cells from peripheral blood mononuclear cells, obtained in the third trimester of pregnancy. The source is a female donor with multiple sclerosis, enrolled in a pregnancy study.

CDR3 nucleotides: TGTGCCAGCAGCTTTCCTCGACTAGCGGGGGATTCCTACGAGCAGTACTTC. Its translation: CASSFPRLAGDSYEQYF. This rearrangement joins TRBV5-6 to TRBJ2-7; 12 bases fit TRBD2. Germline CDR1 and CDR2: SGHDT and YYEEEE. This CDR3 is 17 amino acids long. The ends lost 2 bases at V and 1 base at J; junction bases unmatched: 7. Drawing the rest from reference TRBV5-6 and TRBJ2-7, the complete variable domain is DAGVTQSPTHLIKTRGQQVTLRCSPKSGHDTVSWYQQALGQGPQFIFQYYEEEERQRGNFPDRFSGHQFPNYSSELNVNALLLGDSALYLCASSFPRLAGDSYEQYFGPGTRLTVT.